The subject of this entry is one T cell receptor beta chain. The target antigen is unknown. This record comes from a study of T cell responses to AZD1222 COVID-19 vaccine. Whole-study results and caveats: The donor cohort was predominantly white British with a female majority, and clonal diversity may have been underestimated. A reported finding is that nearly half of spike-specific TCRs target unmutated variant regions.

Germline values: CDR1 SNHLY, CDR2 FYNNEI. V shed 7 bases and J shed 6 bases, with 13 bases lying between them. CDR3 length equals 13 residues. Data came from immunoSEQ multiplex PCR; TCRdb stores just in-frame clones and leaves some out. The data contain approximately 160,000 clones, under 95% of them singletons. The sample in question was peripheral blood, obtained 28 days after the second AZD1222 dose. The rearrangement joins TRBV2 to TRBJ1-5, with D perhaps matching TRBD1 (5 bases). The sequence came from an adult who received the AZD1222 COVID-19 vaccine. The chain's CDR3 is CASTVLGVQPQHF. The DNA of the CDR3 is TGTGCCAGCACCGTTTTGGGGGTTCAGCCCCAGCATTTT.